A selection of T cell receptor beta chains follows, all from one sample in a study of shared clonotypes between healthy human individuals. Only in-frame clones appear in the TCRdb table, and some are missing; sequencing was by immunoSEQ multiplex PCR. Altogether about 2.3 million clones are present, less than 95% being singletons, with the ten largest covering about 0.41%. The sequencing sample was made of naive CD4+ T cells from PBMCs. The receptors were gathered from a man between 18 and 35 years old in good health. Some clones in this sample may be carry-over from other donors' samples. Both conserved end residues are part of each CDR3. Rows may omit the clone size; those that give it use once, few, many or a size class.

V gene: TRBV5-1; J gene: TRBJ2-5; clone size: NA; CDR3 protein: CASSVAGGSETQYF
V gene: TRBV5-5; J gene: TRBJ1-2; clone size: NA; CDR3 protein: CASSPPTVGRKGYTF
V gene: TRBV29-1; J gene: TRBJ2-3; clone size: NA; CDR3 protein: CSVVGTSGSPSTDTQYF
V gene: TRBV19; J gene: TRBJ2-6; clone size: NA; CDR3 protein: CATKDSSGANVLTF
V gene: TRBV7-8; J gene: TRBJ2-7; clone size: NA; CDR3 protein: CASTSARGLSFSTYEQYF
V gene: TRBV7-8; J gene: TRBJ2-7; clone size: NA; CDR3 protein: CASSRTGFYEQYF
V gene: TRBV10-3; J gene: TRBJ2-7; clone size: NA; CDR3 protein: CAISEKYEQYF
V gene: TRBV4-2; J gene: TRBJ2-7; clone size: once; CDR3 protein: CASSQDLYEQYF
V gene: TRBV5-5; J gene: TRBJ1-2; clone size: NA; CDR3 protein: CASSSDLSTVIYGYTF
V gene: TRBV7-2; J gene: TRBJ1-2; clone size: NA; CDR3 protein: CASSRQGWGYTF
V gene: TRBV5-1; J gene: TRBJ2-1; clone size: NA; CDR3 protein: CASRPWRLAGRYEQFF
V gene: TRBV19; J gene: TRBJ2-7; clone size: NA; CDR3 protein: CASSIGGQVTHEQYF
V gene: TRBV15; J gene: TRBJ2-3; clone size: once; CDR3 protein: CASPTPDTQYF